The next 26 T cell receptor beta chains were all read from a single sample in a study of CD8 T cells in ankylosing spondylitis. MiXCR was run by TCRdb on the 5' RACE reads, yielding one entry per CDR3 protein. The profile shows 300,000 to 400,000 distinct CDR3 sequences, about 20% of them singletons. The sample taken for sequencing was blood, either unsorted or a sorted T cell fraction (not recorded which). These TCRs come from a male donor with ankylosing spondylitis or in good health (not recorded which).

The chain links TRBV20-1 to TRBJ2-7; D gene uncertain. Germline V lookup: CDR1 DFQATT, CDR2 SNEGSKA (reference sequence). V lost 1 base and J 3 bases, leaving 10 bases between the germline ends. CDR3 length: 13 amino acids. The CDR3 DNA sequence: TGCAGTGCTAGAGGTGTGCAGGACTACGAGCAGTACTTC. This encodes CSARGVQDYEQYF.

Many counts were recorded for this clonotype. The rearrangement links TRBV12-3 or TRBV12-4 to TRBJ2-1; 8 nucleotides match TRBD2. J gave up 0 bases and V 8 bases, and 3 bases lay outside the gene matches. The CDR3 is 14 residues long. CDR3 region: CASSAGGSYNEQFF. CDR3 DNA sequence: TGTGCCAGCTCCGCGGGGGGCTCCTACAATGAGCAGTTCTTC.

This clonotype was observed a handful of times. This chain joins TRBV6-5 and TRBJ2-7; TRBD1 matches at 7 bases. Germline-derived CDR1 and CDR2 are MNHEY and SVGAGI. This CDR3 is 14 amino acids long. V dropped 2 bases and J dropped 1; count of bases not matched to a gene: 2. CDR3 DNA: TGTGCCAGCAGTTACGAGGGGGCTTCCTACGAGCAGTACTTC. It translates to CASSYEGASYEQYF.

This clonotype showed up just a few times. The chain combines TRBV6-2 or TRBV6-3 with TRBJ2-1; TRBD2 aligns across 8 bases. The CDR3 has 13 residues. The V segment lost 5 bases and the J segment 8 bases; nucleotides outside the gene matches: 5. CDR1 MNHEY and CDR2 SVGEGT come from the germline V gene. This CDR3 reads CASSRGGYDEQFF. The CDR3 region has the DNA TGTGCCAGCAGTCGGGGGGGTTACGATGAGCAGTTCTTC.

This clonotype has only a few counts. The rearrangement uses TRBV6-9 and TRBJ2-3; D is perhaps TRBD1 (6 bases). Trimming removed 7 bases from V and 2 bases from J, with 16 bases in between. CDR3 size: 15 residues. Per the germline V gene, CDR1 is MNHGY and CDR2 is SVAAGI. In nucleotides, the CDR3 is TGTGCCAGCAACGGACAGCTAGGACCCACAGATACGCAGTATTTT. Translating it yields CASNGQLGPTDTQYF.

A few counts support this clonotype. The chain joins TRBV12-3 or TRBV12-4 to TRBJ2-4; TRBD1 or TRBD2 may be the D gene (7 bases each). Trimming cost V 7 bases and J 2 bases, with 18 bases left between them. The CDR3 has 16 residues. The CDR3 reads CASTTQGGRSKNIQYF. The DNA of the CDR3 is TGTGCCAGCACCACCCAGGGGGGGCGATCCAAAAACATTCAGTACTTC.

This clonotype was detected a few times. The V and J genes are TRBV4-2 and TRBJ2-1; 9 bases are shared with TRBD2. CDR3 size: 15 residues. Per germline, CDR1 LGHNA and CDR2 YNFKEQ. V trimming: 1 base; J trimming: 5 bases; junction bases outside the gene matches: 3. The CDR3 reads CASSQVAGVNNEQFF. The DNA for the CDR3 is TGTGCCAGCAGCCAAGTAGCGGGGGTAAACAATGAGCAGTTCTTC.

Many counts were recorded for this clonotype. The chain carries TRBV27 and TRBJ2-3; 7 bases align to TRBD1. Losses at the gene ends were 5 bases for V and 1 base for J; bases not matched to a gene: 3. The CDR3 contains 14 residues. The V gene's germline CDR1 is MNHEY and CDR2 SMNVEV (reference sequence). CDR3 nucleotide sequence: TGTGCCAGCAGTACCGGACAGGGCACAGATACGCAGTATTTT. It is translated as CASSTGQGTDTQYF.

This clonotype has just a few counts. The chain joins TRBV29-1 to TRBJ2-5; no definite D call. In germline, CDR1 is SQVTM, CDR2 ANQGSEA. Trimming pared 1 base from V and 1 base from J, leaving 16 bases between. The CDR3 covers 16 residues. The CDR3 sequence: CSVEVGGVRVQETQYF. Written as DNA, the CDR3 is TGCAGCGTTGAAGTGGGTGGTGTTAGGGTCCAAGAGACCCAGTACTTC.

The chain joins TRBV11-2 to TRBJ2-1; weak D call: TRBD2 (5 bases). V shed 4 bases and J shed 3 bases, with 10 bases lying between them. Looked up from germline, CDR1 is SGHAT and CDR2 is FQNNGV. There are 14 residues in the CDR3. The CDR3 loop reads CASSWRTVYNEQFF. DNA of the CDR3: TGTGCCAGCAGCTGGAGGACCGTCTACAATGAGCAGTTCTTC.

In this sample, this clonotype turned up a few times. Written as DNA, the CDR3 is TGTGCCAGCAGCCCCGACCCCCTTGTGGCGGGGGGGCCAATATACGAGCAGTACTTC. It yields the protein CASSPDPLVAGGPIYEQYF. This sequence joins TRBV3-1 and TRBJ2-7; 9 nucleotides match TRBD2. The junction had 20 bases not matched to a gene; V was cut back by 4 bases and J by 4 bases. Per germline, CDR1 LGHDT and CDR2 YNNKEL (reference sequence). The CDR3 loop spans 19 amino acids.

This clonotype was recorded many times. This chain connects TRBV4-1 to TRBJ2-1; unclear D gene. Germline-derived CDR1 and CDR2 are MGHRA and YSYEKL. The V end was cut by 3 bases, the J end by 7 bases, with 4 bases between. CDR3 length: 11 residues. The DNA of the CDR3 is TGCGCCAGCAGCCAGGAGAATGAGCAGTTCTTC. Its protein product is CASSQENEQFF.

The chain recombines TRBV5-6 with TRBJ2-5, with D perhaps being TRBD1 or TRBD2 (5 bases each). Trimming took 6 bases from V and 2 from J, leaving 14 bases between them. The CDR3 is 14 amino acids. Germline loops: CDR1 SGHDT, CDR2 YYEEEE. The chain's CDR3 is CASTRGSTQETQYF. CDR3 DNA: TGTGCCAGCACCCGGGGCAGTACACAAGAGACCCAGTACTTC.

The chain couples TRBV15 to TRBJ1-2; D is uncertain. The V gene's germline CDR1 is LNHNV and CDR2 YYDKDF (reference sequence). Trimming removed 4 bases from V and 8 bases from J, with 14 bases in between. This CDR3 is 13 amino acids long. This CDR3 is CATSNALERGYTF. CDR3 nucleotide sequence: TGTGCCACCAGCAACGCCCTCGAACGCGGCTACACCTTC.

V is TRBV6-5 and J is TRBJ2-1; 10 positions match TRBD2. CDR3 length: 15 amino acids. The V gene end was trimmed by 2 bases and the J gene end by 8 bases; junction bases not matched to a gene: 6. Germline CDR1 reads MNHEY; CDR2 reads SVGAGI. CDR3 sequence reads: CASSYGSGGFDEQFF. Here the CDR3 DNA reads TGTGCCAGCAGTTACGGTAGCGGGGGGTTCGATGAGCAGTTCTTC.

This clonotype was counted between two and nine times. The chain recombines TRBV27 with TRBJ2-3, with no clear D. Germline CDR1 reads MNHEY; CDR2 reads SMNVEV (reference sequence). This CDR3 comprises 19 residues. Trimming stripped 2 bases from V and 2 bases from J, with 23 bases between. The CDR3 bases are TGTGCCAGCAGTTTAGACCGGGCGAACTATAACCAGGCCACAGATACGCAGTATTTT. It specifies CASSLDRANYNQATDTQYF.

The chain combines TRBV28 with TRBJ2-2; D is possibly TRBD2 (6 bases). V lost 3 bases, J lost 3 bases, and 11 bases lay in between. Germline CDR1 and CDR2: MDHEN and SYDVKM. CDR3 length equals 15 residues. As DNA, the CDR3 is TGTGCCAGCAGTTTCCTAGCGAAGGACACCGGGGAGCTGTTTTTT. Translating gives CASSFLAKDTGELFF.

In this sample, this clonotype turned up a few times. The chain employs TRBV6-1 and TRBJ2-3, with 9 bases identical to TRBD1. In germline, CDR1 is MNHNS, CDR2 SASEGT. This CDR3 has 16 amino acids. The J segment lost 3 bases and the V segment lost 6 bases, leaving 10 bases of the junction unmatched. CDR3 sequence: CASRSNRDRVTDTQYF. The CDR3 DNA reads TGTGCCAGCAGATCAAACCGGGACAGGGTAACAGATACGCAGTATTTT.

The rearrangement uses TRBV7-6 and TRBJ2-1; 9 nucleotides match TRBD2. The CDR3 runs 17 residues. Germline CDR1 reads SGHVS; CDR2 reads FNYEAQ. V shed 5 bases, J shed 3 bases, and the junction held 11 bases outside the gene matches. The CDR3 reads CASSPSTTSGVYNEQFF. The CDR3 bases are TGTGCCAGCAGCCCGAGTACGACTAGCGGAGTCTACAATGAGCAGTTCTTC.

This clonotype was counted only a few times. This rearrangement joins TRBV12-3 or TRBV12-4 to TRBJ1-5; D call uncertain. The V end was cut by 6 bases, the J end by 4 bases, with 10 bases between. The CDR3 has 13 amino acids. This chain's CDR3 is CASSSDGNQPQHF. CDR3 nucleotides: TGTGCCAGCAGCTCTGACGGGAATCAGCCCCAGCATTTT.

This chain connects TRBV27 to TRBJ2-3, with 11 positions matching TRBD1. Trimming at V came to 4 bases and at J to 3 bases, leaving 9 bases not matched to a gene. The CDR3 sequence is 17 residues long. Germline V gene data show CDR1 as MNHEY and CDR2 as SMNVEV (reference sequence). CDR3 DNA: TGTGCCAGCAGTTCCCGGACAGGGGGCCAGGGGACAGATACGCAGTATTTT. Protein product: CASSSRTGGQGTDTQYF.

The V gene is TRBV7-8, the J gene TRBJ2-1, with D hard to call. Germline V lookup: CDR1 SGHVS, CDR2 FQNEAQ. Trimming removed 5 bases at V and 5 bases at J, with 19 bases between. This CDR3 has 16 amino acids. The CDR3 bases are TGTGCCAGCAGCCCCCCTTCGATGCGGTTGGACAATGAGCAGTTCTTC. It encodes CASSPPSMRLDNEQFF.

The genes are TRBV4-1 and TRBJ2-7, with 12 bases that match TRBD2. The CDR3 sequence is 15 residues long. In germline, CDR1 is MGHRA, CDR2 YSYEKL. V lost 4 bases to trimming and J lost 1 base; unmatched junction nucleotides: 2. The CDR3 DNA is TGCGCCAGCAGCCTCGGACTAGCGGGATCCTACGAGCAGTACTTC. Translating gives CASSLGLAGSYEQYF.

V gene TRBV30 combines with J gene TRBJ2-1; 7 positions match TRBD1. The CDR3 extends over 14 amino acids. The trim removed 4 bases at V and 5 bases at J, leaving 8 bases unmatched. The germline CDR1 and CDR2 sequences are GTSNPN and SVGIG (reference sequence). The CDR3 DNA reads TGTGCCTGGAAGGGTCCCGGACAGGACAATGAGCAGTTCTTC. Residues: CAWKGPGQDNEQFF.

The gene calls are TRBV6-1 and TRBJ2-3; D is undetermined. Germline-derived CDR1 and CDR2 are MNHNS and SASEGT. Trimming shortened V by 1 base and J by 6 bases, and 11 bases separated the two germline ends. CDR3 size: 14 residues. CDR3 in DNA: TGTGCCAGCAGTGAAGGCTACCCTGGGGATACGCAGTATTTT. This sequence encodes CASSEGYPGDTQYF.

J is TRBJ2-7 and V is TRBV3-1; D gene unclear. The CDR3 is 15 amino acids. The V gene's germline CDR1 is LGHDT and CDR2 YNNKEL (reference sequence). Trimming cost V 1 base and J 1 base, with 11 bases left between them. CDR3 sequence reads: CASSQGRKISYEQYF. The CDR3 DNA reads TGTGCCAGCAGCCAAGGGCGCAAGATTTCCTACGAGCAGTACTTC.